There are many counts of the clone carrying this T cell receptor beta chain. The antigen remains unidentified. Unique molecular identifiers were incorporated during preparation of the TCRbeta library. TCRdb independently ran MiXCR on the PCR reads; one entry per CDR3 protein. The repertoire holds roughly 500,000 distinct CDR3 sequences, with about 10% as singletons. These data come from a study of T-cell reconstitution after alpha-beta-depleted transplantation in children. Study-wide results and caveats: Some patients' high day-60 TCRbeta diversity was traced to surviving recipient T cells and thymic progenitors. Newly generated T cells supplied most T-cell counts and diversity one year post-transplant.

Looked up from germline, CDR1 is WNHNN and CDR2 is SYGVQD (reference sequence). The CDR3 runs to 15 residues. Trimming removed 6 bases from V and 6 bases from J; junction bases left unmatched: 8. The chain recombines TRBV10-1 with TRBJ2-7; TRBD2 agrees at 13 bases. This TCR derives from a child aged 2-15 years with inherited bone marrow failure, due to receive a stem cell transplant. Here the sequenced sample was PBMCs, taken before TCRalphabeta/CD19-depleted stem cell transplant. The CDR3 DNA reads TGCGCCAGCAGGGATGGGGGACTAGCGGGACCCGAGCAGTACTTC. Translated: CASRDGGLAGPEQYF.